Below, 5 T cell receptor beta chains from the same sample are listed, as sequenced in a study of shared clonotypes between healthy human individuals. TCRdb's copy holds only in-frame clones and misses some; the assay was immunoSEQ multiplex PCR. The sample consists of fewer than 200,000 clones, roughly 70% of them appearing once. The sequenced sample was memory CD4+ T cells sorted from blood. Subset in this sample: CD45RA-negative fraction. Receptors originate from a man between 25 and 39 years old in good health.

The chain joins TRBV18 to TRBJ2-7; D gene ambiguous. V was pared by 4 bases and J by 3 bases, with 13 bases between. CDR1 and CDR2 from the germline V gene are KGHSH and LQKENI. CDR3 length equals 14 residues. The CDR3 DNA is TGTGCCAGCTCACACCCCGCAACCGGCTACGAGCAGTACTTC. This codes for CASSHPATGYEQYF.

The chain uses TRBV5-1 and TRBJ2-1; 11 nucleotides line up with TRBD2. This CDR3 comprises 16 residues. CDR1 and CDR2 from the germline V gene are SGHRS and YFSETQ. V was pared by 1 base and J by 3 bases, with 3 bases of the junction left unmatched. The CDR3 protein is CASSLTGTSGYNEQFF. The CDR3 DNA reads TGCGCCAGCAGCTTGACCGGGACTAGCGGCTACAATGAGCAGTTCTTC. Based on the CDR3 plus reference TRBV5-1 and TRBJ2-1, the full variable domain is KAGVTQTPRYLIKTRGQQVTLSCSPISGHRSVSWYQQTPGQGLQFLFEYFSETQRNKGNFPGRFSGRQFSNSRSEMNVSTLELGDSALYLCASSLTGTSGYNEQFFGPGTRLTVL.

As concerns this clone: Other DNA sequences within the sample encode an identical CDR3. V is TRBV2 and J is TRBJ2-1; the match to TRBD1 covers 8 bases. This CDR3 has 15 amino acids. V lost 5 bases, J lost 1 base, and 4 bases stayed unmatched. The germline V gene encodes CDR1 SNHLY and CDR2 FYNNEI. CDR3 coding DNA: TGTGCCAGCAGTTCCGACAGGGGTTCCTACAATGAGCAGTTCTTC. Encoded protein: CASSSDRGSYNEQFF.

This sequence joins TRBV6-1 and TRBJ1-5; D is possibly TRBD1 (5 bases). V was shortened by 7 bases and J by 7 bases, with 11 bases between the two germline ends. This CDR3 is 12 amino acids long. The V gene's germline CDR1 is MNHNS and CDR2 SASEGT. In DNA, the CDR3 is TGTGCCAGCAATACAGGCCTGCAGCCCCAGCATTTT. Its protein product is CASNTGLQPQHF.

This clone was counted ten times or more. J is TRBJ2-3 and V is TRBV5-1, with D tentatively TRBD1 (6 bases). CDR3 length: 14 amino acids. With 4 bases removed from V and 3 bases from J, the gap between germline ends came to 12 bases. Germline V gene lookup returns CDR1 SGHRS and CDR2 YFSETQ. The CDR3 spells CASSAGTPTDTQYF. The CDR3 coding sequence is TGCGCCAGCAGCGCAGGGACACCAACAGATACGCAGTATTTT. Full variable domain (outside the CDR3, taken from reference TRBV5-1 and TRBJ2-3): KAGVTQTPRYLIKTRGQQVTLSCSPISGHRSVSWYQQTPGQGLQFLFEYFSETQRNKGNFPGRFSGRQFSNSRSEMNVSTLELGDSALYLCASSAGTPTDTQYFGPGTRLTVL.